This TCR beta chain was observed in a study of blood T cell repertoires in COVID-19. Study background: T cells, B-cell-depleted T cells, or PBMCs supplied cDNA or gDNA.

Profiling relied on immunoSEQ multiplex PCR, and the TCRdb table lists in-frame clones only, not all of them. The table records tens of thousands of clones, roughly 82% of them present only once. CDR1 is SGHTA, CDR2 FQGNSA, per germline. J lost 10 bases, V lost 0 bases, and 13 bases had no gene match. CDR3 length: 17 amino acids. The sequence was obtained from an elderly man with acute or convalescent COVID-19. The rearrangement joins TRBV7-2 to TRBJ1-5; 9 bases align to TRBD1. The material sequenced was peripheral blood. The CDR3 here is CASSLAPGQGLSRPQHF. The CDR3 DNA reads TGTGCCAGCAGCTTAGCTCCGGGACAGGGTTTGTCTCGACCCCAGCATTTT.